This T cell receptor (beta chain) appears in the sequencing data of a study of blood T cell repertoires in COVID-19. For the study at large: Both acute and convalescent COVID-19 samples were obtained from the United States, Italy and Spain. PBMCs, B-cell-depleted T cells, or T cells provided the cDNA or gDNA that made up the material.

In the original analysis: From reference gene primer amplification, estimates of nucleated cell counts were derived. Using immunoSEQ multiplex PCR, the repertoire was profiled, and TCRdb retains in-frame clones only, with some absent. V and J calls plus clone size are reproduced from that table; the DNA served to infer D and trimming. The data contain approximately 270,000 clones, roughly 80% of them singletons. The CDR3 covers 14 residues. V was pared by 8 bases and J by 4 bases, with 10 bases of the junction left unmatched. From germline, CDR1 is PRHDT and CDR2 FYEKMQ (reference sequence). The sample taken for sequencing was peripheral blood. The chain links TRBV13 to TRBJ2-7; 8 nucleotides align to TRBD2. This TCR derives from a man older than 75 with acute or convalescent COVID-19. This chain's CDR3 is CASQRRLAGYEQYF. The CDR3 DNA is TGTGCCAGCCAACGTCGGCTAGCGGGTTACGAGCAGTACTTC.